This TCR beta chain was profiled in a study of sequential checkpoint blockade in melanoma (dated by TCRdb to between 2018 and 2020). Context from the whole study: Patients were assigned by 1:1 randomization to either first-line nivolumab followed by ipilimumab (arm A) or ipilimumab followed by nivolumab (arm B). Both trial sequences were followed by maintenance nivolumab.

The immunoSEQ Assay was used to immunosequence TCRbeta CDR3 regions from genomic DNA. Before high-throughput sequencing, the genomic DNA was amplified using bias-controlled multiplex PCR. In the original analysis: To quantify the absolute abundance of each unique TCRbeta CDR3 region, the sequences were collapsed and filtered. Clonality, defined as 1 minus Pielou's evenness, was calculated using productive rearrangements only. Clones with significantly greater frequencies in on-treatment versus baseline samples were identified using a previously published method. Held by TCRdb, this immuneACCESS table contains in-frame sequences only and omits some clones. Under half of the omission traces to an unresolved V gene where checked; the cause of the rest is unknown. That table furnishes V, J and clone size, whereas the DNA furnished D and trimming. This sample has tens of thousands of clones in its table, and roughly 80% of those were observed once. The top ten clones comprise around 27% of the sample.

On this clone: Its antigen target is currently unknown. No much larger clone is present one base from it, and per-base qualities are unavailable.

Per the publication, the treatment or condition label means: randomized to nivolumab then ipilimumab (arm A) or the reverse (arm B). No trial patient had received prior DNA-damaging chemotherapy. On a FACS Aria II flow cytometer, live CD3+CD8+ cells that were negative for CD19 and CD56 were sorted from thawed PBMCs. Samples came from patients with melanoma in CheckMate 064, a randomized, open-label phase II trial of sequential checkpoint blockade. Peripheral blood mononuclear cells were obtained through leukapheresis, purified using Ficoll-Paque, and frozen in human serum containing roughly 10% DMSO. Immediately after sorting, the purity of the sorted blood CD3+CD8+ cells was confirmed to be >98%, and DNA was then extracted. The paper as a whole reports these results and caveats: Validation of the response-prediction model combining TCR metrics and mutation burden is needed in larger, independent patient cohorts.

Trimming removed 4 bases from V and 1 base from J; the gene matches leave 5 bases unexplained. Reading the germline V gene gives CDR1 ENHRY and CDR2 SYGVKD. Spanning cysteine to phenylalanine, the CDR3 consists of 15 amino acids. Kept here is only the CDR3 DNA, which spans 45 bases and is read in frame from base 1. This receptor was identified in a human donor with melanoma. In this chain, TRBV10-3 is recombined with TRBJ2-3, with TRBD2 matching 7 junction bases. Here the sequenced sample was CD8+ T cells sorted from blood (inferred from file names), taken from a patient given nivolumab and ipilimumab in sequence. The DNA sequence follows: TGTGCCATCAGTGGCCCCGCGGGGGGCACAGATACGCAGTATTTT. This gives the protein CAISGPAGGTDTQYF.